These 12 T cell receptor beta chains came from one sample sequenced in a study of T cell responses to AZD1222 COVID-19 vaccine. Some clones are missing from TCRdb's copy, which holds only in-frame ones; the method was immunoSEQ multiplex PCR. This sample carries over 95,000 clones, roughly 92% of them seen once, and the ten largest clones take roughly 12%. The input for sequencing was peripheral blood, taken on day 0 of AZD1222 vaccination. The receptor source for this set is an adult in good health.

Here the CDR3 reads CASSRDFYNEQFF. CDR3 in DNA: TGCGCCAGCAGCCGGGACTTCTACAATGAGCAGTTCTTC. The chain carries TRBV5-1 and TRBJ2-1; D may be TRBD2 (6 bases). V was trimmed by 4 bases and J by 3 bases, leaving 8 bases between them. Per germline, CDR1 SGHRS and CDR2 YFSETQ. The CDR3 has 13 amino acids.

The CDR3 loop reads CASSQDHWSHPNIQYF. CDR3 in DNA: TGTGCCAGCAGCCAAGATCATTGGTCCCATCCAAACATTCAGTACTTC. The rearrangement joins TRBV3-1 (or the pseudogene TRBV3-2) to TRBJ2-4, with D hard to call. V lost 0 bases and J lost 6, with 15 bases in between. Germline V gene lookup returns CDR1 LGHDT and CDR2 YNNKEL (reference sequence). CDR3 size: 16 residues.

V and J are TRBV19 and TRBJ2-2; D gene unclear. The CDR3 runs 16 residues. Per the germline V gene, CDR1 is LNHDA and CDR2 is SQIVND (reference sequence). V was cut by 2 bases and J by 2 bases, with 12 bases left in between. In nucleotides, the CDR3 is TGTGCCAGTAGTATATCGAGCCAGGTCAACACCGGGGAGCTGTTTTTT. Protein product: CASSISSQVNTGELFF. The entire variable domain, with the rest obtained from reference TRBV19 and TRBJ2-2, is as follows: DGGITQSPKYLFRKEGQNVTLSCEQNLNHDAMYWYRQDPGQGLRLIYYSQIVNDFQKGDIAEGYSVSREKKESFPLTVTSAQKNPTAFYLCASSISSQVNTGELFFGEGSRLTVL.

The genes are TRBV19 and TRBJ1-4, with a possible D match to TRBD1 (6 bases). The CDR3 spans 14 residues. Trimming pared 4 bases from V and 7 bases from J, leaving 13 bases between. Germline V gives CDR1 LNHDA, CDR2 SQIVND (reference sequence). CDR3 bases: TGTGCCAGTAGTAGACAGGTCTTCAGTGAAAAACTGTTTTTT. Its protein is CASSRQVFSEKLFF.

The chain links TRBV4-1 to TRBJ1-2; 9 bases align to TRBD1. Germline values: CDR1 MGHRA, CDR2 YSYEKL. After removal of 0 bases from V and 2 bases from J, the junction contained 1 base not matched to a gene. The CDR3 runs to 15 residues. The CDR3, as DNA: TGCGCCAGCAGCCAAGATGACAGGGGGAACTATGGCTACACCTTC. This codes for CASSQDDRGNYGYTF.

V gene TRBV28 combines with J gene TRBJ2-5, with TRBD2 matching over 8 bases. The CDR3 has 15 amino acids. The germline V gene encodes CDR1 MDHEN and CDR2 SYDVKM. V shed 4 bases, J shed 5 bases, and the junction held 9 bases outside the gene matches. CDR3 nucleotide sequence: TGTGCCAGCAGTTCCACCGGGACTAGGGGCGAGACCCAGTACTTC. Translation: CASSSTGTRGETQYF.

This clone has only a few counts. V usage is TRBV12-5 and J usage is TRBJ1-4; TRBD1 matches at 7 bases. The germline gives CDR1 LGHNT, CDR2 FRNRAP. The CDR3 totals 14 residues. J lost 7 bases, V lost 2 bases, and 4 bases had no gene match. In DNA form, the CDR3 reads TGTGCTAGTGGTTTGAGGAGGGGGCGTGAAAAACTGTTTTTT. Its translation: CASGLRRGREKLFF.

This clone has only one observation. J is TRBJ1-4 and V is TRBV9; a weak D match, TRBD1 (5 bases). Trimming stripped 0 bases from V and 8 bases from J, with 11 bases between. Per germline, CDR1 SGDLS and CDR2 YYNGEE. The CDR3 is 14 residues long. CDR3 coding DNA: TGTGCCAGCAGCGTAGTAGGGGCGGGCGAAAAACTGTTTTTT. Its protein product is CASSVVGAGEKLFF.

The chain combines TRBV25-1 with TRBJ2-1; 9 nucleotides align to TRBD2. The CDR3 totals 15 residues. V gave up 4 bases and J gave up 1 base; unmatched junction bases: 2. Germline V gives CDR1 MGHDK, CDR2 SYGVNS. This chain's CDR3 is CASSVSGRSYNEQFF. For the CDR3, the DNA is TGTGCCAGCAGTGTTAGCGGGAGATCCTACAATGAGCAGTTCTTC.

J is TRBJ2-5 and V is TRBV7-8; weak D call: TRBD1 (6 bases). The germline gives CDR1 SGHVS, CDR2 FQNEAQ. V was cut by 2 bases and J by 7 bases, with 14 bases left in between. The length of the CDR3 is 14 residues. CDR3 bases: TGTGCCAGCAGCTTATCGTCAGGGGATGGGACCCAGTACTTC. It encodes CASSLSSGDGTQYF.

The chain is built from TRBV6-1 and TRBJ1-1; a possible D gene is TRBD1 (5 bases). The CDR3 is 16 amino acids. Germline values: CDR1 MNHNS, CDR2 SASEGT. Trimming took 2 bases from V and 0 from J, leaving 13 bases between them. The CDR3 here is CASSETSGLLNTEAFF. CDR3 nucleotide sequence: TGTGCCAGCAGTGAAACCTCGGGACTTTTGAACACTGAAGCTTTCTTT.

This clone was detected a few times. The V gene is TRBV5-1, the J gene TRBJ1-3, with 11 bases matching TRBD1. The junction had 5 bases not matched to a gene; V was cut back by 5 bases and J by 1 base. The CDR3 covers 16 residues. CDR1 SGHRS and CDR2 YFSETQ come from the germline V gene. Written as DNA, the CDR3 is TGCGCCAGCAGGCCCGGGACAGGGGGTTCTGGAAACACCATATATTTT. Amino acid sequence: CASRPGTGGSGNTIYF.